This T cell receptor beta chain was sequenced for a study of T cell responses to AZD1222 COVID-19 vaccine. CDR3 length: 13 amino acids. V lost 4 bases and J lost 1, with 7 bases in between. Germline values: CDR1 SSHAT, CDR2 FNYEAQ (reference sequence). Study results and limitations: After two AZD1222 doses, spike-specific TCR breadth and depth rose versus day 0.

The repertoire was sequenced with immunoSEQ multiplex PCR; TCRdb's copy has only in-frame clones and lacks some. The data contain approximately 160,000 clones, around 92% of them singletons. A word on this clone: Its antigen is still unknown.

This chain uses TRBV7-7 with TRBJ1-1; perhaps TRBD1 as D (6 bases). This material consisted of peripheral blood, taken 28 days after the second AZD1222 dose. This receptor was taken from an adult who received the AZD1222 COVID-19 vaccine. The CDR3 is CASSSDRNTEAFF. The DNA of the CDR3 is TGTGCCAGCAGCTCGGACAGGAACACTGAAGCTTTCTTT.